The clone carrying this TCR beta chain was found a few times. Its specificity is not known. This record comes from a study of CD4+ T cells in melanoma. Whole-study results and caveats: Neoantigen-specific CD4+ T cells in melanoma reportedly had diverse differentiation states. CD8+ T cell, macrophage and B cell function reportedly correlated with neoantigen-specific CD4+ T cells.

Only in-frame clones appear in the TCRdb table, and some are missing; sequencing was by immunoSEQ multiplex PCR. Seen here are about 5,000 clones, 55% to 80% observed once, and the top ten hold roughly 22%. There are 15 residues in the CDR3. J was trimmed by 4 bases and V by 4 bases; bases with no gene match: 3. Per the germline V gene, CDR1 is MNHEY and CDR2 is SVGAGI. The genes are TRBV6-5 and TRBJ2-1, with 11 bases fitting TRBD1. The specimen was cells from a culture (not recorded whether cultured in vitro). The sequence derives from a human donor with melanoma. CDR3: CASSSGTGGYNEQFF. The CDR3 bases are TGTGCCAGCAGTTCCGGGACAGGGGGTTACAATGAGCAGTTCTTC.